A selection of T cell receptor beta chains follows, all from one sample in a study of CD8 T cells in Susac syndrome. TCRdb called the immunoSEQ multiplex PCR reads again in MiXCR, with one record for every CDR3 protein. The repertoire holds some 400,000 distinct CDR3 sequences, more than 70% seen once, with roughly 0.1% in the top ten. Sequencing was done on a sample of CD8+ T cells from PBMCs. These TCRs come from a human donor with multiple sclerosis. Both conserved end residues are part of each CDR3. A D gene is named only where the DNA matches it firmly. Some rows mark clone size as missing; the rest say once, few, many or name a class of expanded clone.

>TRBJ2-1|-|TRBD1|TRBV9
TGTGCCAGCAGCGTTAGGGACAGAGAAATCAATGAGCAGTTCTTC
CASSVRDREINEQFF
>TRBJ2-1|-|-|TRBV27
TGTGCCAGCAGACCTAACTTGTACAATGAGCAGTTCTTC
CASRPNLYNEQFF
>TRBJ2-5|-|-|TRBV5-4
TGTGCCAGCCTCAGGGGAGAGACCCAGTACTTC
CASLRGETQYF
>TRBJ2-1|-|-|TRBV7-3
TGTGCCAGCAGCTTATACGGGGGAGATGAGCAGTTCTTC
CASSLYGGDEQFF
>TRBJ1-5|-|TRBD1|TRBV12-3/TRBV12-4
TGTGCCAGCAGTTCGTACCGGGACAGCCGAAATCAGCCCCAGCATTTT
CASSSYRDSRNQPQHF
>TRBJ2-7|-|TRBD2|TRBV28
TGTGCCAGCAGTCGGACTAGACGGGACCACGAGCAGTACTTC
CASSRTRRDHEQYF
>TRBJ1-5|-|-|TRBV6-6
TGTGCCAGCAGCCACGCGGGGGTAGTGGAAAATCAGCCCCAGCATTTT
CASSHAGVVENQPQHF
>TRBJ1-2|-|-|TRBV7-9
TGTGCCAGCAGCTTAAATGTGCGGGGGGACCCTAACTATGGCTACACCTTC
CASSLNVRGDPNYGYTF
>TRBJ2-7|-|-|TRBV12-3/TRBV12-4
TGTGCCAGCAGTGGGGACCGAATTTACGAGCAGTACTTC
CASSGDRIYEQYF
>TRBJ2-5|-|-|TRBV14
TGTGCCAGCAGCCAAGAGCCCCAGTCGGAGACCCAGTACTTC
CASSQEPQSETQYF
>TRBJ2-3|-|-|TRBV3-1
TGTGCCAGCAGCCACCCCTCGTGGGCCAACGCGCAGTATTTT
CASSHPSWANAQYF
>TRBJ2-7|-|TRBD2|TRBV6-5
TGTGCCAGCAGTTACATAGCGGGCTCCTACGAGCAGTACTTC
CASSYIAGSYEQYF
>TRBJ2-3|once|-|TRBV28
TGTGCCAGCAGTCTCACAGCGGACACAGATACGCAGTATTTT
CASSLTADTDTQYF
>TRBJ1-6|-|TRBD1|TRBV4-1
TGCGCCAGCAGCAAGACAAGGGACAGCCTTAATTCACCCCTCCACTTT
CASSKTRDSLNSPLHF
>TRBJ2-2|once|-|TRBV12-3/TRBV12-4
TGTGCCAGCACCGAAGGCCGCCAGGGAGACAACACCGGGGAGCTGTTTTTT
CASTEGRQGDNTGELFF
>TRBJ2-3|-|TRBD2|TRBV7-9
TGTGCCAGCAGCTTAAGACCTACTAGCGGGGGCCCAGATACGCAGTATTTT
CASSLRPTSGGPDTQYF
>TRBJ1-2|-|TRBD1|TRBV9
TGTGCCAGCAGCACGACCGGGACAGGGGTGGGCTACACCTTC
CASSTTGTGVGYTF
>TRBJ1-5|-|-|TRBV7-2
TGTGCCAGCAGCCCCCAAGACTGGGGCTGGGAGCAGCCCCAGCATTTT
CASSPQDWGWEQPQHF
>TRBJ2-1|-|-|TRBV6-4
TGTGCCAGCAGTGACTGGGAGAACAATGAGCAGTTCTTC
CASSDWENNEQFF
>TRBJ1-1|few|-|TRBV4-1
TGCGCCAGCAGCCAAGGGGGAGAAGGAGCTTTCTTT
CASSQGGEGAFF
>TRBJ2-7|once|-|TRBV23-1
TGCGCCAGCAGTCACCCGCCCCCCTCCTACGAGCAGTACTTC
CASSHPPPSYEQYF
>TRBJ2-1|-|TRBD2|TRBV27
TGTGCCAGTCGAAGACTAGCGGGAAGTTCCTACAATGAGCAGTTCTTC
CASRRLAGSSYNEQFF
>TRBJ2-7|-|TRBD2|TRBV14
TGTGCCAGCAGCCCCCGACTAGCGGGAGCTCATGAGCAGTACTTC
CASSPRLAGAHEQYF
>TRBJ1-1|-|TRBD1|TRBV27
TGTGCCAGCAGTTTCAACAGGGGGATGACTGAAGCTTTCTTT
CASSFNRGMTEAFF
>TRBJ1-2|once|TRBD1|TRBV20-1
TGCAGTGCGGGGGCAGACAGGGAGGGCGGCTACACCTTC
CSAGADREGGYTF
>TRBJ2-1|-|TRBD2|TRBV19
TGTGCCAGCACAAGACTAGCGGGGGCCTACAATGAGCAGTTCTTC
CASTRLAGAYNEQFF
>TRBJ2-1|-|TRBD2|TRBV4-1
TGCGCCAGCAGCCAAGAGGAAGCGGGAGGGCCCCAAAGCTCCTACAATGAGCAGTTCTTC
CASSQEEAGGPQSSYNEQFF
>TRBJ2-7|-|TRBD1|TRBV7-9
TGTGCCAGCAGCGTCTCGGGACAGCCTACCTACGAGCAGTACTTC
CASSVSGQPTYEQYF
>TRBJ1-1|-|-|TRBV6-1
TGTGCCAGCAGTGAAAATCCGGAAGTTACTGAAGCTTTCTTT
CASSENPEVTEAFF
>TRBJ2-5|-|-|TRBV7-8
TGTGCCAGCAGCTTAGCACCGGGACATCAAGAGACCCAGTACTTC
CASSLAPGHQETQYF
>TRBJ1-1|-|TRBD1|TRBV5-4
TGTGCCAGCTCATTCACAGGGGGGAACACTGAAGCTTTCTTT
CASSFTGGNTEAFF
>TRBJ2-5|few|TRBD2|TRBV5-1
TGCGCCAGCAGTTTGGCGCTAGCGGGGGACCAAGAGACCCAGTACTTC
CASSLALAGDQETQYF
>TRBJ1-1|-|TRBD1|TRBV5-1
TGCGCCAGCAGCATACGGACAGGGGCCTTGAACACTGAAGCTTTCTTT
CASSIRTGALNTEAFF
>TRBJ2-1|-|-|TRBV27
TGTGCCAGCAGCCAGGGGAGCGAGCAGTTCTTC
CASSQGSEQFF
>TRBJ2-3|-|TRBD2|TRBV30
TGTGCCTGGAGTCTCCTCGGGGGGTCAGCAGATACGCAGTATTTT
CAWSLLGGSADTQYF
>TRBJ1-1|once|TRBD1|TRBV9
TGTGCCAGCAGCGTTAGAACAACAGGGGGAATTTTCACTGAAGCTTTCTTT
CASSVRTTGGIFTEAFF
>TRBJ1-4|-|-|TRBV7-8
TGTGCCAGCAGCTTATCGCGACAGCGGGCAACTAATGAAAAACTGTTTTTT
CASSLSRQRATNEKLFF
>TRBJ1-2|-|-|TRBV29-1
TGCAGCGTTGAGGGGCGTAACTATGGCTACACCTTC
CSVEGRNYGYTF
>TRBJ1-2|-|TRBD1|TRBV13
TGTGCCAGCAGCAGTCAAGAAGGGGGCTGGGATGGCTACACCTTC
CASSSQEGGWDGYTF
>TRBJ2-1|-|TRBD2|TRBV4-2
TGTGCCAGCAGCCAAGAACGGGGGGACAATGAGCAGTTCTTC
CASSQERGDNEQFF
>TRBJ2-1|-|-|TRBV4-1
TGCGCCAGCAGCCGGGAGGGACACTACTCCAGCTCCTACAATGAGCAGTTCTTC
CASSREGHYSSSYNEQFF
>TRBJ2-7|few|-|TRBV6-1
TGTGCCAGCAGCCCCAGACAGACCTTCTACGAGCAGTACTTC
CASSPRQTFYEQYF
>TRBJ2-7|-|-|TRBV5-5
TGTGCCAGCAGCGTACAGGGCGACGAGCAGTACTTC
CASSVQGDEQYF
>TRBJ1-3|-|-|TRBV5-1
TGCGCCAGCAGCTTGGAAGGACCAGTCGCCGGAAACACCATATATTTT
CASSLEGPVAGNTIYF
>TRBJ2-7|-|-|TRBV20-1
TGCAGTGCTAAATATTGGCAGACCGGAAGCTCCTACGAGCAGTACTTC
CSAKYWQTGSSYEQYF
>TRBJ2-3|-|-|TRBV27
TGTGCCAGCAGTTTTGCCTTAGCGGATATTAGCACAGATACGCAGTATTTT
CASSFALADISTDTQYF
>TRBJ2-5|-|TRBD1|TRBV2
TGTGCCAGCAACCTAGGGACAGGGAGAGAGACCCAGTACTTC
CASNLGTGRETQYF
>TRBJ1-1|-|-|TRBV12-3/TRBV12-4
TGTGCCAGTTACAACAAAGGGGTGAACACTGAAGTTTTCTTT
CASYNKGVNTEVFF
>TRBJ2-1|-|TRBD2|TRBV20-1
TGCAGTGCTAGAGACCCCCCGACTAGCTTCTCCTACAATGAGCAGTTCTTC
CSARDPPTSFSYNEQFF
>TRBJ1-1|-|-|TRBV6-1
TGTGCCAGCAGTGACTGGGACGTTGAACTGATGAACACTGAAGCTTTCTTT
CASSDWDVELMNTEAFF
>TRBJ1-1|-|-|TRBV10-3
TGTGCCATCAGTGAGTCCCGGATGAACACTGAAGCTTTCTTT
CAISESRMNTEAFF
>TRBJ2-3|-|-|TRBV28
TGTGCCAGCACCTGGGACGGTAGCACAGATACGCAGTATTTT
CASTWDGSTDTQYF
>TRBJ1-2|-|TRBD1|TRBV7-9
TGTGCCAGCAGCGACCGGGACAGGGAGAACTATGGCTACACCTTC
CASSDRDRENYGYTF